This is a list of T cell receptor beta chains from one sample in a study of T cell responses to AZD1222 COVID-19 vaccine. Only in-frame clones appear in the TCRdb table, and some are missing; sequencing was by immunoSEQ multiplex PCR. Of some 180,000 clones listed, approximately 92% are singletons. Source: peripheral blood, taken 28 days after the second dose of the MenACWY control vaccine. These receptor sequences come from an adult who received the MenACWY meningococcal vaccine as a control. The CDR3 runs from the conserved cysteine through the conserved F or W. A D gene is named only where the DNA matches it firmly. Expanded clones get a size class; other rows say once, few or many, or leave the size out.

>14|.|TRBJ1-6|.|TRBV19
TGTGCCAGTAGTATATTTGTGGATAATTCACCCCTCCACTTT
CASSIFVDNSPLHF
>16|.|TRBJ1-2|.|TRBV5-6
TGTGCCAGCAGTTCAATCTCCAGGGGATTAACCTATGGCTACACCTTC
CASSSISRGLTYGYTF
>11|.|TRBJ1-1|.|TRBV27
TGTGCCACCGGCCGTAACACTGAAGCTTTCTTT
CATGRNTEAFF
>15|.|TRBJ1-3|.|TRBV5-5
TGTGCCAGCAGCTTGGAAGTCTCCTCTGGAAACACCATATATTTT
CASSLEVSSGNTIYF
>16|.|TRBJ1-1|.|TRBV7-2
TGTGCCAGCAGCCCTACTCTGGGCAGGGGTAGCACTGAAGCTTTCTTT
CASSPTLGRGSTEAFF
>14|TRBD1|TRBJ1-1|.|TRBV7-2
TGTGCCAGCAGCTTTGGGAACCGACAGGGAGATGCTTTCTTT
CASSFGNRQGDAFF
>11|TRBD1|TRBJ1-1|.|TRBV12-3/TRBV12-4
TGTGCCAGCAGAGGGACAGCCCAAGCTTTCTTT
CASRGTAQAFF
>13|.|TRBJ1-5|.|TRBV5-1
TGCGCCAGCAGCCCACAGGGTTTTCAGCCCCAGCATTTT
CASSPQGFQPQHF
>13|.|TRBJ1-4|.|TRBV5-1
TGCGCCAGCAGACCGGGGTTAGGGGAAAAACTGTTTTTT
CASRPGLGEKLFF
>12|.|TRBJ2-7|.|TRBV6-1
TGTGCCAGCGCCAGGGATGAATACGAGCAGTACTTC
CASARDEYEQYF
>20|.|TRBJ2-6|.|TRBV7-8
TGTGCCAGCAGCCTCCTTGTCCTAGCGAGGTCCCTCTCTGGGGCCAACGTCCTGACTTTC
CASSLLVLARSLSGANVLTF
>14|.|TRBJ1-4|.|TRBV28
TGTGCCAGCAGTTTGACAGCGATTAATGAAAAACTGTTTTTT
CASSLTAINEKLFF
>18|TRBD1|TRBJ1-1|few|TRBV4-1
TGCGCCAGCAGCCATCGTGTACAGGGGAAGGATATGAACACTGAAGCTTTCTTT
CASSHRVQGKDMNTEAFF
>13|.|TRBJ1-1|.|TRBV7-8
TGTGCCAGCAGCGTTGGGGGGAGCGCTGAAGCTTTCTTT
CASSVGGSAEAFF
>12|.|TRBJ1-1|.|TRBV19
TGTGCCAGTAGTATAGTCGGACAGAGAGCTTTCTTT
CASSIVGQRAFF
>13|.|TRBJ1-6|.|TRBV5-5
TGTGCCAGCAGCTCGGTGGACAGTTCACCCCTCCACTTT
CASSSVDSSPLHF
>13|.|TRBJ1-2|.|TRBV10-1
TGCGCCAGCTCCGGGACGGGTAACTATGGCTACACCTTC
CASSGTGNYGYTF
>18|TRBD2|TRBJ2-1|.|TRBV7-9
TGTGCCAGCAGCCCCCGTCCAGCGGGGGGGCCTTCGCACAATGAGCAGTTCTTC
CASSPRPAGGPSHNEQFF
>15|.|TRBJ1-3|.|TRBV18
TGTGCCAGCTCACCACCGGGGATCTCTGGAAACACCATATATTTT
CASSPPGISGNTIYF
>15|.|TRBJ2-1|.|TRBV15
TGTGCCACCAGCAGAGATCAGGGGCGCTACAATGAGCAGTTCTTC
CATSRDQGRYNEQFF
>13|.|TRBJ2-5|.|TRBV12-3/TRBV12-4
TGTGCCAGCAGTTTTTCAGAAAGGGGGACCCAGTACTTC
CASSFSERGTQYF
>15|.|TRBJ2-2|.|TRBV5-1
TGCGCCAGCCGGGCCCGGGGTGACAACACCGGGGAGCTGTTTTTT
CASRARGDNTGELFF
>15|TRBD1|TRBJ2-5|.|TRBV5-1
TGCGCCAGCTCGGGACAGGGGGCCCCTCAAGAGACCCAGTACTTC
CASSGQGAPQETQYF
>15|TRBD1|TRBJ1-2|.|TRBV3-1/TRBV3-2
TGTGCCAGCAGCCAACCCGGACAGGGTAGCTATGGCTACACCTTC
CASSQPGQGSYGYTF
>16|.|TRBJ1-1|.|TRBV11-2
TGTGCCAGCAGCTTAGATGGGGCAGGGGTTTTCACTGAAGCTTTCTTT
CASSLDGAGVFTEAFF
>13|TRBD1|TRBJ1-1|.|TRBV6-5
TGTGCCAGCAGGCAACAGGGGTACACTGAAGCTTTCTTT
CASRQQGYTEAFF
>14|.|TRBJ2-7|.|TRBV6-1
TGTGCCAGCAGTGAAGCTTTCGCAGGGGACGAGCAGTACTTC
CASSEAFAGDEQYF
>14|TRBD1|TRBJ2-5|.|TRBV5-1
TGCGCCAGCAGCTCCGGACAGGGGCGAGAGACCCAGTACTTC
CASSSGQGRETQYF
>13|.|TRBJ1-5|.|TRBV5-1
TGCGCCAGCCCCTCTGCCGGGATACGGCCCCAGCATTTT
CASPSAGIRPQHF
>13|.|TRBJ1-3|.|TRBV6-6
TGTGCCAGCAGTCCGACAATCGGAAACACCATATATTTT
CASSPTIGNTIYF
>13|.|TRBJ1-5|.|TRBV15
TGTGCCACCAGCAGAGATAGGAGTCCTGGCCAGCATTTT
CATSRDRSPGQHF
>13|.|TRBJ1-5|once|TRBV7-2
TGTGCCAGCAGCCCCGCCCAAGGGCAGCCCCAGCATTTT
CASSPAQGQPQHF
>12|.|TRBJ2-2|.|TRBV6-5
TGTGCCAGCAACACCTACACCGGGGAGCTGTTTTTT
CASNTYTGELFF
>14|.|TRBJ1-3|.|TRBV28
TGTGCCACCCATGTTGGGGGAGGCGGAAACACCATATATTTT
CATHVGGGGNTIYF
>18|.|TRBJ1-6|.|TRBV5-1
TGCGCCAGCAGCGGCGGAAATCGGGGGGTCTCCTATAATTCACCCCTCCACTTT
CASSGGNRGVSYNSPLHF
>15|.|TRBJ2-7|.|TRBV6-5
TGTGCCAGCGCCCAATCGGCACAGAAAGCCTACGAGCAGTACTTC
CASAQSAQKAYEQYF
>14|.|TRBJ1-5|.|TRBV16
TGTGCCAGCAGCCAATGGGAAGGCAATCAGCCCCAGCATTTT
CASSQWEGNQPQHF
>15|TRBD2|TRBJ2-1|few|TRBV11-2
TGTGCCAGCAGCTCGACGCGGGGGGGCCTGAATGAGCAGTTCTTC
CASSSTRGGLNEQFF
>15|TRBD1|TRBJ1-5|.|TRBV15
TGTGCCACCAGCAGCCGGGACAGGGGCAATCAGCCCCAGCATTTT
CATSSRDRGNQPQHF
>16|TRBD2|TRBJ2-2|.|TRBV9
TGTGCCAGCAGCGTAGGACTAGCGGCGAACACCGGGGAGCTGTTTTTT
CASSVGLAANTGELFF
>12|.|TRBJ1-1|.|TRBV7-8
TGTGCCAGCAGCCTCAGGGTAACTGAAGCTTTCTTT
CASSLRVTEAFF
>11|.|TRBJ2-7|.|TRBV12-3/TRBV12-4
TGTGCCAGCAGCACAGCCTACGAGCAGTACTTC
CASSTAYEQYF
>14|.|TRBJ2-7|.|TRBV10-1
TGCGCCAGCAGTGCCGGGATGGCCACATACGAGCAGTACTTC
CASSAGMATYEQYF
>15|.|TRBJ1-1|.|TRBV13
TGTGCCAGCAGCTTAGCTCCAACCCAGAACACTGAAGCTTTCTTT
CASSLAPTQNTEAFF
>14|TRBD1|TRBJ1-1|.|TRBV9
TGTGCCAGCAGCGTAGCTAGGGAGGGGGCGGTAGCTTTCTTT
CASSVAREGAVAFF
>14|TRBD1|TRBJ1-2|.|TRBV4-2
TGTGCCAGCAGCCAAGGGAGACAGGGATATGGCTACACCTTC
CASSQGRQGYGYTF
>16|TRBD1|TRBJ1-4|.|TRBV19
TGTGCCAGTAGTCCCGGGACAGGGGGTATAAATGAAAAACTGTTTTTT
CASSPGTGGINEKLFF
>13|.|TRBJ1-6|.|TRBV30
TGTGTCTTGTCTAGCTCCTATAATTCACCCCTCCACTTT
CVLSSSYNSPLHF
>11|.|TRBJ1-1|once|TRBV20-1
TGCAGTGTACAGGGAAACACTGAAGCTTTCTTT
CSVQGNTEAFF
>14|TRBD1|TRBJ1-1|once|TRBV27
TGTGCCAGCAGTTTAAAGGGGGCGTACACTGAAGCTTTCTTT
CASSLKGAYTEAFF
>16|TRBD1|TRBJ1-2|once|TRBV5-1
TGCGCCAGCAGCCCTGAAACCCCTGACAGGGGAAATGGCTACACCTTC
CASSPETPDRGNGYTF
>14|.|TRBJ2-1|.|TRBV7-9
TGTGCCAGCAGCTTAGGAATTACTATAAATGAGCAGTTCTTC
CASSLGITINEQFF
>13|.|TRBJ2-5|.|TRBV5-1
TGCGCCAGCAGCCCCGGTGATCAAGAGACCCAGTACTTC
CASSPGDQETQYF
>12|.|TRBJ1-2|.|TRBV12-3/TRBV12-4
TGTGCCAGCAGTTTACGGGGGATTGGCTACACCTTC
CASSLRGIGYTF